The T cell receptor (beta chain) described here comes from a study of OX40 agonist ivuxolimab in advanced cancers. CDR1 is ENHRY and CDR2 is SYGVKD in the germline V gene. Germline trimming cut 2 bases from V and 3 bases from J; bases unmatched to any gene: 3. This CDR3 has 15 amino acids. Profiling relied on immunoSEQ multiplex PCR, and the TCRdb table lists in-frame clones only, not all of them. The profile shows roughly 110,000 clones, 80% to 95% of them singletons. The TCR originated in an adult with an advanced solid tumor such as melanoma, head and neck, liver or kidney cancer. J is TRBJ2-3 and V is TRBV10-3, with TRBD2 matching 9 bases. The specimen was CD4+ or CD8+ T cells sorted from blood, collected in a trial of the OX40 agonist ivuxolimab. The CDR3 DNA is TGTGCCATCAGTGAGGTTGCGGGAGGGACAGATACGCAGTATTTT. Amino acids: CAISEVAGGTDTQYF.